The rows below give T cell receptor beta chains drawn from one sample of a study of Tregs in tolerant kidney transplant recipients. Assay: immunoSEQ multiplex PCR; the TCRdb copy retains only in-frame clones and omits some. The sample includes 200,000 to 300,000 clones, roughly 80% seen only once; the top ten take over 0.5%. The sample taken for sequencing was CD4+ T cells from blood. The receptors derive from a human donor in good health. Both conserved end residues are part of each CDR3. D genes are given only for firm matches. Size is omitted from some rows. Given values are once, few, many or a class for expanded clones.

cdr3_nt cdr3_aa j_call clone_size v_call d_call
TGCGCCAGCAGTGAGTCCGCGGGAGGCACAGATACGCAGTATTTT CASSESAGGTDTQYF TRBJ2-3 few TRBV10-1 TRBD2
TGTGCCAGCAGTTACCTTGGGGGAAATGGCTACACCTTC CASSYLGGNGYTF TRBJ1-2 few TRBV6-5 .
TGTGCCAGCAGCCCCCAGGGAGGGATGGGGACATATGACTACACCTTC CASSPQGGMGTYDYTF TRBJ1-2 . TRBV7-2 .
TGTGCCAGTCCCGCTAGGATTGAGCAGTTCTTC CASPARIEQFF TRBJ2-1 . TRBV6-4 .
TGCGCCAGCAGCTTAACAACAGGCGCCCCAGGATGCACCTTC CASSLTTGAPGCTF TRBJ1-2 once TRBV7-8 .
TGCGCCAGCAGCACACAAGGACTTGAAGCTTTCTTT CASSTQGLEAFF TRBJ1-1 . TRBV5-1 .
TGTGCCAGCAGTGCCGGGCCTCCCGCCCAATCCCTCCACTTT CASSAGPPAQSLHF TRBJ1-6 . TRBV5-4 .
TGTGCCAGCACCCTGGATGGGTCCTATAATTCACCCCTCCACTTT CASTLDGSYNSPLHF TRBJ1-6 . TRBV5-5 .
TGTGCCACCAGCAGACCGGGACCGAACTACGAGCAGTACTTC CATSRPGPNYEQYF TRBJ2-7 . TRBV15 .
TGTGCCAGCAGTCGCCCCCTTTGGACAGGTGCCTACGAGCAGTACTTC CASSRPLWTGAYEQYF TRBJ2-7 . TRBV27 TRBD1
TGTGCCAGCAGTTCCGGGACTACCCAACAAGAGACCCAGTACTTC CASSSGTTQQETQYF TRBJ2-5 . TRBV2 TRBD2
TGTGCCAGCAGTCCTAATTCAGGGGGCACTGAAGCTTTCTTT CASSPNSGGTEAFF TRBJ1-1 . TRBV11-3 TRBD1
TGTGCCAGTAGTGTCGGCGGGAGGGCCCAGCATTTT CASSVGGRAQHF TRBJ1-5 once TRBV19 .
TGTGCCAGCAGCTTAGCGCTCCCGAGGACTGAAGCTTTCTTT CASSLALPRTEAFF TRBJ1-1 . TRBV7-9 .
TGTGCCATCAGTGAGATGGGGGGGAGCTCCTACAATGAGCAGTTCTTC CAISEMGGSSYNEQFF TRBJ2-1 . TRBV10-3 TRBD2
TGTGCCAGCAGTCGGACAGGGACCACCGGGGAGCTGTTTTTT CASSRTGTTGELFF TRBJ2-2 . TRBV6-5 TRBD1
TGTGCCAGCAGACTGACTAGCGGAAAAGAGACCCAGTACTTC CASRLTSGKETQYF TRBJ2-5 . TRBV6-5 TRBD2
TGTGCCAGCAGCTTTCTGGCGGGGGGTTACACAGATACGCAGTATTTT CASSFLAGGYTDTQYF TRBJ2-3 . TRBV7-9 TRBD2
TGTGCCATCAGCCCACTGGGAGATACGCAGTATTTT CAISPLGDTQYF TRBJ2-3 . TRBV10-3 .
TGTGCCAGTAGTAGCCCGACAGGGTTGTTTCGCAATGAGCAGTTCTTC CASSSPTGLFRNEQFF TRBJ2-1 . TRBV19 TRBD1
TGTGCCAGCAGTGAAACTGACAGGATGAACACTGAAGCTTTCTTT CASSETDRMNTEAFF TRBJ1-1 . TRBV6-1 .
TGTGCCAGCAGTTACTTACCCGTGGACAGCGAAAAACTGTTTTTT CASSYLPVDSEKLFF TRBJ1-4 . TRBV6-5 .
TGTGCCAGCAGCACTTACTACGAGCAGTACTTC CASSTYYEQYF TRBJ2-7 . TRBV21-1 .
TGTGCCAGCAGCTTGGACAGGGTGGTAGGGGAGTACTTC CASSLDRVVGEYF TRBJ2-7 . TRBV7-2 TRBD1
TGCGCCAGCAGCTGGGACGGACTGAACACTGAAGCTTTCTTT CASSWDGLNTEAFF TRBJ1-1 . TRBV5-1 .
TGTGCCAGCAGCTTAACCGCAGGGGGCGGGGGGTATGGCTACACCTTC CASSLTAGGGGYGYTF TRBJ1-2 few TRBV11-2 TRBD1
TGTGCCAGCAGTCGGACAGGAGAATATGGCTACACCTTC CASSRTGEYGYTF TRBJ1-2 . TRBV27 TRBD1
TGCGCCAGCAGTCAGAATAGCGGGAGGGCCTCCTACAATGAGCAGTTCTTC CASSQNSGRASYNEQFF TRBJ2-1 . TRBV5-1 TRBD2
TGTGCCAGCAGCGCTCAGGACGCCAGCTCCTACGAGCAGTACTTC CASSAQDASSYEQYF TRBJ2-7 . TRBV9 .
TGTGCCAGCTCGCGAACGAGGGGGCTGGAGGACACTGAAGCTTTCTTT CASSRTRGLEDTEAFF TRBJ1-1 once TRBV18 TRBD1
TGTGCCAGCAGCTTTCCGGGCGGACGCCACGAGCAGTACTTC CASSFPGGRHEQYF TRBJ2-7 . TRBV7-2 .
TGTGCCTGGAGTGTCATGAACACTGAAGCTTTCTTT CAWSVMNTEAFF TRBJ1-1 . TRBV30 .
TGCACCAGCAGCCAACGACTAGCGGGGTTAAATGAGCAGTTCTTC CTSSQRLAGLNEQFF TRBJ2-1 . TRBV1 .
TGCGCCAGCAGCCAGGCCGCTAACTCGGGGCGGAACACTGAAGCTTTCTTT CASSQAANSGRNTEAFF TRBJ1-1 . TRBV4-1 .
TGTGCCAGCAGCTTGCATACAAACTCTGGGGCCAACGTCCTGACTTTC CASSLHTNSGANVLTF TRBJ2-6 . TRBV5-8 .
TGTGCCAGCTCTTTCAGGATAGGGGATGGCTACACCTTC CASSFRIGDGYTF TRBJ1-2 . TRBV18 .
TGTGCCAGCAGTTCTTTTCAGGGCACTGAAGCTTTCTTT CASSSFQGTEAFF TRBJ1-1 . TRBV2 .
TGCGCCAGCAGCTTGGGTGACAGTTCCTACGAGCAGTACTTC CASSLGDSSYEQYF TRBJ2-7 . TRBV5-1 .
TGTGCCAGCAGTTACGTCCAGGTCGCCTACAATGAGCAGTTCTTC CASSYVQVAYNEQFF TRBJ2-1 . TRBV6-6 .
TGTGCCAGCAGCCAGGACAGAACAGTGGGATCGGAAAAACTGTTTTTT CASSQDRTVGSEKLFF TRBJ1-4 . TRBV7-9 .
TGCGCCAGCAGCTTGGGGACAGGGTTCGAGGAAAAACTGTTTTTT CASSLGTGFEEKLFF TRBJ1-4 . TRBV5-1 TRBD1
TGTGCCAGCAGTAGGGGACTGAAATCCTACGAGCAGTACTTC CASSRGLKSYEQYF TRBJ2-7 . TRBV6-5 .
TGTGCCAGCAGCCGAGGGGTAGCCAAAAACATTCAGTACTTC CASSRGVAKNIQYF TRBJ2-4 . TRBV7-9 .
TGTGCCAGCAGGAGGGCAGTTAATCAGCCCCAGCATTTT CASRRAVNQPQHF TRBJ1-5 . TRBV6-1 .
TGTGCCAGCAGTGATAGTTGGGGCGGATTCTACGAGCAGTACTTC CASSDSWGGFYEQYF TRBJ2-7 . TRBV6-6 .
TGTGCCAGCAGCGCCACCGGGACAGGGAACACTGAAGCTTTCTTT CASSATGTGNTEAFF TRBJ1-1 . TRBV7-8 TRBD1
TGTGCCAGCGGTAGGAACGTGAACACTGAAGCTTTCTTT CASGRNVNTEAFF TRBJ1-1 few TRBV7-3 .
TGTGCCAGCAGTCGGACAACCGGAAGCAATCAGCCCCAGCATTTT CASSRTTGSNQPQHF TRBJ1-5 . TRBV2 .
TGTGCCAGCAGCTTAGAACCGCCGGGTAGGACTAATGAAAAACTGTTTTTT CASSLEPPGRTNEKLFF TRBJ1-4 . TRBV11-3 .
TGCGCCAGCAGCTTGGACCTAGCGGCCCAAGAGACCCAGTACTTC CASSLDLAAQETQYF TRBJ2-5 . TRBV5-1 TRBD2
TGTGCCAGCAGCCCGGGACACAGCTCCTACAATGAGCAGTTCTTC CASSPGHSSYNEQFF TRBJ2-1 . TRBV5-4 .
TGTGCCAGCAGTGGTCGGGACAGGGTTGCCTCTGGGGCCAACGTCCTGACTTTC CASSGRDRVASGANVLTF TRBJ2-6 . TRBV6-1 TRBD1
TGCGCCAGCAGTCCCTACAGAGCGGGAGGGCTTAACGGGGAGCTGTTTTTT CASSPYRAGGLNGELFF TRBJ2-2 . TRBV4-1 TRBD2
TGCGCCAGCAGCTTAACATCGGGGAGAGGAAACACCATATATTTT CASSLTSGRGNTIYF TRBJ1-3 . TRBV5-1 .
TGTGCCAGCAGTTACTCCGGACAGGGTTGGCAAGAGACCCAGTACTTC CASSYSGQGWQETQYF TRBJ2-5 . TRBV6-5 TRBD1
TGTGCCTGGAGTGTACCTAGAGGCACAGATACGCAGTATTTT CAWSVPRGTDTQYF TRBJ2-3 . TRBV30 .
TGTGCCAGCAGCGCCCGGGGGTCCCCCCGCGGGGGTAATCCCTACGAGCAGTACTTC CASSARGSPRGGNPYEQYF TRBJ2-7 . TRBV9 TRBD2
TGTGCCAGCTCCCGACTAGCGGAGTCCTACAATGAGCAGTTCTTC CASSRLAESYNEQFF TRBJ2-1 . TRBV18 TRBD2
TGTGCCAGCACCCAGGGACTAGCCGGGACCCAGTACTTC CASTQGLAGTQYF TRBJ2-5 . TRBV6-5 TRBD2